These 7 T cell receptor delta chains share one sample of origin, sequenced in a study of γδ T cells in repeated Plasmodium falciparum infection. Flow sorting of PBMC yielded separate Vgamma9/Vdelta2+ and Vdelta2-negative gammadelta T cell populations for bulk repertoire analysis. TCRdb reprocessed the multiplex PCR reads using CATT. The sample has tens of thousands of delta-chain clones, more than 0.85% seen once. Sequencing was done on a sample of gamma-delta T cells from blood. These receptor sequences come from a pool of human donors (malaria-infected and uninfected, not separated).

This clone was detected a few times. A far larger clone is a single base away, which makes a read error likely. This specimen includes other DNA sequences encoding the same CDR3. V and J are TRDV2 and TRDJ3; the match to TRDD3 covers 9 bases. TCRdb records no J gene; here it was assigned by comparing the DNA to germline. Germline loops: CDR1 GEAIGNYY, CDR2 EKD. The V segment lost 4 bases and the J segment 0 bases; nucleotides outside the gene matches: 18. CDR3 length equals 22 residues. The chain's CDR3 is CACDTVIARGYESSWDTRQMFF. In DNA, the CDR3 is TGTGCCTGTGATACCGTCATCGCAAGGGGATACGAGAGCTCCTGGGACACCCGACAGATGTTTTTC.

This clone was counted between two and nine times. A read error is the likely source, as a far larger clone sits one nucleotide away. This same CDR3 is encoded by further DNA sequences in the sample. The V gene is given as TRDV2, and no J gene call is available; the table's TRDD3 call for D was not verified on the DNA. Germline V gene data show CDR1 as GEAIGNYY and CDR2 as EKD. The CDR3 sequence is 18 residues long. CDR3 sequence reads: CACDTAMLGDSSTDKLIF. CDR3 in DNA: TGTGCCTGTGACACCGCTATGCTGGGGGATAGTAGCACCGATAAACTTATCTTT.

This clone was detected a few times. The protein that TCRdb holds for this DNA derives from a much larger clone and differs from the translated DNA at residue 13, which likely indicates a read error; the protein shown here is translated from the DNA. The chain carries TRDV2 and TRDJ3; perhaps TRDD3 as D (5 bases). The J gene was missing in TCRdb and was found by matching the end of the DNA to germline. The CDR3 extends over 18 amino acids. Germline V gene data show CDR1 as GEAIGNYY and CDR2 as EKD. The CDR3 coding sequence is TGTGCCTGTGACACCCGTGGTCCGGGCTCCTGGGACATCCGACAGATGTTTTTC. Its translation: CACDTRGPGSWDIRQMFF.

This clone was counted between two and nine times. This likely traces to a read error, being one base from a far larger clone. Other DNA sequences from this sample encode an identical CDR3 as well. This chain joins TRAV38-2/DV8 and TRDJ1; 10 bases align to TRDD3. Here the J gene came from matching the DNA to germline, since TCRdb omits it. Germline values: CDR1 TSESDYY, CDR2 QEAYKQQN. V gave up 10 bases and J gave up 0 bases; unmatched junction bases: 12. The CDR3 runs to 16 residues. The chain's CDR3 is CAPGFGGYPYTDKLIF. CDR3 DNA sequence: TGTGCTCCCGGATTTGGGGGATACCCGTACACCGATAAACTCATCTTT.

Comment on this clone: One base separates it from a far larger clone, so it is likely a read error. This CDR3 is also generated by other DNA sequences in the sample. The CDR3 protein is CALGELDGILPYTDKLIF. In nucleotides, the CDR3 is TGTGCTCTTGGGGAACTAGATGGGATACTTCCGTACACCGACAAACTCATCTTT. The chain is built from TRDV1 and TRDJ1; TRDD3 aligns across 7 bases. The J gene comes from matching the DNA to germline here; TCRdb lacks it. This CDR3 comprises 18 residues. CDR1 is TSWWSYY, CDR2 QGS, per germline.

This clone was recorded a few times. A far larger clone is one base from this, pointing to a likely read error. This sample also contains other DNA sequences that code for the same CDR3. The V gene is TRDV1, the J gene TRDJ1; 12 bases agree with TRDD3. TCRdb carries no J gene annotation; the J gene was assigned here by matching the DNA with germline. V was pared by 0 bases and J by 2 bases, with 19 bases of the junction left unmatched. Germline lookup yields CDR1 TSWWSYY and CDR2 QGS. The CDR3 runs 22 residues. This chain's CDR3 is CALGELNLPTSTGGYRTDKLIF. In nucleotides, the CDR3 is TGTGCTCTTGGGGAACTAAACCTCCCTACGAGTACTGGGGGATACAGGACCGATAAACTCATCTTT.

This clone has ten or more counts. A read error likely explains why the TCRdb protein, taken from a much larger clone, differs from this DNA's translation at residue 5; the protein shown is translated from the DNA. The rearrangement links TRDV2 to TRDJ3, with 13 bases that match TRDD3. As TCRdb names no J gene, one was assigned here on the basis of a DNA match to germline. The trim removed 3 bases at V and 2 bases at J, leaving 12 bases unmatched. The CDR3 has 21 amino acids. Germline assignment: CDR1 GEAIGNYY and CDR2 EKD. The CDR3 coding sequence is TGTGCCTGTGACGCCTTGCGTACTGGGGGATACGGGACCTGGGACACCCGACAGATGTTTTTC. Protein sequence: CACDALRTGGYGTWDTRQMFF.